Each of the 17 T cell receptor beta chains below was sequenced from the same sample in a study of T-cell memory formation after mild COVID-19. TCRdb re-analysed the 5' RACE reads in MiXCR, keeping a single row per CDR3 protein. The sample records about 470,000 distinct CDR3 sequences, around 27% being singletons. The specimen sequenced was PBMCs or a T cell subset sorted from them (not recorded which). The receptors were sampled from an adult woman who had mild COVID-19 (a few samples of this study predate the infection). Cell type and time point are not known.

The chain carries TRBV5-1 and TRBJ2-7; D might be TRBD2 (5 bases). Germline assignment: CDR1 SGHRS and CDR2 YFSETQ. CDR3 size: 15 residues. V was cut by 0 bases and J by 5 bases, with 15 bases left in between. The DNA of the CDR3 is TGCGCCAGCAGCTTGGGACCTGGTCTAGCCGACGAGCAGTACTTC. It yields the protein CASSLGPGLADEQYF.

The J gene is TRBJ2-7, the V gene TRBV30, with 11 bases identical to TRBD2. The germline V gene encodes CDR1 GTSNPN and CDR2 SVGIG (reference sequence). J gave up 5 bases and V 5 bases, and 11 bases lay outside the gene matches. CDR3 length: 15 amino acids. CDR3 coding DNA: TGTGCCTGGGTGGGGTTAGCGGGAGGGCCCAACGAGCAGTACTTC. Residues: CAWVGLAGGPNEQYF.

This chain connects TRBV5-1 to TRBJ2-5; D tentatively reads TRBD1 or TRBD2 (5 bases each). V lost 7 bases to trimming and J lost 3 bases, with 16 bases between them. This CDR3 has 14 amino acids. Germline CDR1 is SGHRS and CDR2 is YFSETQ. CDR3 sequence reads: CASVPGTAKETQYF. In DNA form, the CDR3 reads TGCGCCAGCGTACCCGGGACCGCAAAAGAGACCCAGTACTTC.

The rearrangement uses TRBV9 and TRBJ2-2; D not resolved. V lost 6 bases and J 4 bases, leaving 4 bases between the germline ends. Germline values: CDR1 SGDLS, CDR2 YYNGEE. The CDR3 is made up of 11 amino acids. Here the CDR3 reads CASNPTGELFF. In DNA, the CDR3 is TGTGCCAGCAACCCCACCGGGGAGCTGTTTTTT.

The J gene is TRBJ2-3, the V gene TRBV13; 10 nucleotides line up with TRBD2. CDR1 is PRHDT, CDR2 FYEKMQ, per germline (reference sequence). Germline trimming cut 3 bases from V and 0 bases from J; bases unmatched to any gene: 9. This CDR3 contains 18 residues. Here the CDR3 DNA reads TGTGCCAGCAGCTTGAAGACTAGCGGGCATCCTAGCACAGATACGCAGTATTTT. This translates into CASSLKTSGHPSTDTQYF.

The chain uses TRBV12-3 or TRBV12-4 and TRBJ1-6; tentative D call: TRBD1 (5 bases). V dropped 6 bases and J dropped 9 bases, with 21 bases sitting between them. This CDR3 has 16 amino acids. This CDR3 reads CASSPTGTGRGSPLHF. The CDR3 DNA sequence: TGTGCCAGCAGCCCCACCGGGACGGGCCGTGGTTCACCCCTCCACTTT.

There are a few counts of this clonotype. This chain connects TRBV11-3 to TRBJ2-1, with 8 bases that match TRBD2. Trimming cost V 0 bases and J 6 bases; bases outside gene matches: 4. Germline V gives CDR1 SGHNT, CDR2 YENEEA. The CDR3 totals 15 residues. The CDR3 spells CASSLDLAGSNEQFF. In nucleotides, the CDR3 is TGTGCCAGCAGCTTAGATCTAGCGGGCTCCAATGAGCAGTTCTTC.

The CDR3, as DNA: TGCGCCAGCAGCAGACCGGGACAGGGCATCGTATATGAGCAGTTCTTC. Encoded protein: CASSRPGQGIVYEQFF. The chain recombines TRBV5-1 with TRBJ2-1, with 9 bases that match TRBD1. After removal of 4 bases from V and 8 bases from J, the junction contained 13 bases not matched to a gene. The CDR3 has 16 amino acids. In germline, CDR1 is SGHRS, CDR2 YFSETQ.

V usage is TRBV6-2 or TRBV6-3 and J usage is TRBJ2-3, with D hard to call. Trimming pared 2 bases from V and 0 bases from J, leaving 6 bases between. CDR1 and CDR2 (germline): MNHEY, SVGEGT. The CDR3 has 14 amino acids. CDR3 amino acids: CASSYGRSTDTQYF. CDR3 nucleotides: TGTGCCAGCAGTTACGGACGCAGCACAGATACGCAGTATTTT.

This clonotype was seen only a few times. This rearrangement joins TRBV18 to TRBJ2-7; TRBD1 might be the D (5 bases). The CDR3 length is 13 residues. Germline values: CDR1 KGHSH, CDR2 LQKENI. V was shortened by 2 bases and J by 3 bases, with 8 bases between the two germline ends. The CDR3 sequence is CASSPGANYEQYF. For the CDR3, the DNA is TGTGCCAGCTCACCAGGGGCTAACTACGAGCAGTACTTC. Using reference TRBV18 and TRBJ2-7 for the parts outside the CDR3, the full variable domain is NAGVMQNPRHLVRRRGQEARLRCSPMKGHSHVYWYRQLPEEGLKFMVYLQKENIIDESGMPKERFSAEFPKEGPSILRIQQVVRGDSAAYFCASSPGANYEQYFGPGTRLTVT.

The chain recombines TRBV20-1 with TRBJ2-1; D is tentatively TRBD1 or TRBD2 (5 bases each). From germline, CDR1 is DFQATT and CDR2 SNEGSKA (reference sequence). V was trimmed by 6 bases and J by 1 base, leaving 22 bases between them. This CDR3 region has 17 residues. CDR3 amino acids: CSAPKGPLSGSYNEQFF. DNA of the CDR3: TGCAGTGCCCCGAAGGGACCCTTAAGTGGGTCCTACAATGAGCAGTTCTTC.

The chain joins TRBV7-9 to TRBJ2-3, with no clear D. V was shortened by 4 bases and J by 0 bases, with 14 bases between the two germline ends. Per the germline V gene, CDR1 is SEHNR and CDR2 is FQNEAQ (reference sequence). CDR3 length equals 16 residues. The CDR3 DNA reads TGTGCCAGCAGCTCCCGACTGAGTTCTAGCACAGATACGCAGTATTTT. Translated, it gives CASSSRLSSSTDTQYF. Filled out from reference TRBV7-9 and TRBJ2-3, the complete variable domain reads DTGVSQNPRHKITKRGQNVTFRCDPISEHNRLYWYRQTLGQGPEFLTYFQNEAQLEKSRLLSDRFSAERPKGSFSTLEIQRTEQGDSAMYLCASSSRLSSSTDTQYFGPGTRLTVL.

The chain employs TRBV7-9 and TRBJ2-5; 7 nucleotides match TRBD2. Germline CDR1 reads SEHNR; CDR2 reads FQNEAQ (reference sequence). The length of the CDR3 is 17 residues. V lost 2 bases, J lost 0 bases, and 9 bases stayed unmatched. The chain's CDR3 is CASSLWASGTNQETQYF. Written as DNA, the CDR3 is TGTGCCAGCAGCTTATGGGCTAGCGGAACAAACCAAGAGACCCAGTACTTC.

V gene TRBV14 combines with J gene TRBJ1-1, with D maybe TRBD1 (5 bases). The CDR3 has 15 amino acids. V lost 1 base and J lost 3, with 12 bases in between. The germline CDR1 and CDR2 sequences are SGHDN and FVKESK. The CDR3, as DNA: TGTGCCAGCAGCCAAGGCAGGGTAGGGTACACTGAAGCTTTCTTT. Amino acids: CASSQGRVGYTEAFF.

J is TRBJ2-3 and V is TRBV24-1; D remains unclear. The CDR3 length is 15 residues. V lost 0 bases, J lost 0 bases, and 6 bases lay in between. Per the germline V gene, CDR1 is KGHDR and CDR2 is SFDVKD. CDR3 in DNA: TGTGCCACCAGTGATTTGACCCCTAGCACAGATACGCAGTATTTT. Translation gives CATSDLTPSTDTQYF.

The chain recombines TRBV12-3 or TRBV12-4 with TRBJ2-5, with D perhaps matching TRBD1 or TRBD2 (5 bases each). CDR3 length: 15 residues. Trimming removed 2 bases at V and 1 base at J, with 11 bases between. DNA for the CDR3: TGTGCCAGCAGTTTATTGCTGGGACCCCAAGAGACCCAGTACTTC. Translated: CASSLLLGPQETQYF.

At least ten counts were recorded for this clonotype. J is TRBJ2-4 and V is TRBV25-1, with D uncertain. From germline, CDR1 is MGHDK and CDR2 SYGVNS. The CDR3 covers 14 residues. V dropped 5 bases and J dropped 0 bases, with 8 bases sitting between them. The CDR3 DNA reads TGTGCCAGCAGTCCCGGCCGAGCCAAAAACATTCAGTACTTC. Its protein is CASSPGRAKNIQYF.